The sequence of this TCR beta chain was determined in a study of blood T cell repertoires in COVID-19. Study as a whole: PBMCs, B-cell-depleted T cells, or T cells were the source of the cDNA or gDNA that made up the material.

Sequencing used immunoSEQ multiplex PCR; TCRdb keeps in-frame clones, though not all of them. The sample contains about 190,000 clones, around 79% of which appear only once. Germline V lookup: CDR1 KGHSH, CDR2 LQKENI. There are 14 residues in the CDR3. Trimming removed 6 bases at V and 2 bases at J, with 13 bases between. The V call is TRBV18, the J call TRBJ2-5, with D possibly TRBD1 on 5 matching bases. The material sequenced was peripheral blood. The receptor was isolated from a woman between 50 and 59 years old with acute or convalescent COVID-19. The DNA for the CDR3 is TGTGCCAGCTCTCGCTTCAAGGGGCAAGAGACCCAGTACTTC. It codes for CASSRFKGQETQYF.